This T cell receptor beta chain emerged from a study of blood T cell repertoires in COVID-19. The overall study: Samples of COVID-19 (acute and convalescent) were obtained from the United States, Italy and Spain. Nucleic acid was either cDNA or gDNA, and it came from T cells, B-cell-depleted T cells, or PBMCs.

Original analysis: It was from reference gene primer amplification that nucleated cell counts were estimated. Assay: immunoSEQ multiplex PCR; the TCRdb copy retains only in-frame clones and omits some. The V and J calls and clone size come from that table; D and trimming were worked out from the DNA. The table includes about 250,000 clones, around nine tenths detected once. Deletions cut 2 bases from V and 5 bases from J, with 15 bases between. Per the germline V gene, CDR1 is SGHDN and CDR2 is FVKESK. CDR3 size: 15 residues. Sequencing was performed on peripheral blood. The chain uses TRBV14 and TRBJ2-5; the D gene is possibly TRBD2 (5 bases). This receptor was obtained from a man at least 80 years old with acute or convalescent COVID-19. The CDR3 sequence: CASSQSYQPGETQYF. CDR3 in DNA: TGTGCCAGCAGCCAAAGCTACCAACCGGGGGAGACCCAGTACTTC.